The T cell receptor beta chain under discussion was sequenced for a study of glioma-infiltrating T cells. Study results and limitations: Very few CDR3 sequences were shared between tissue and blood.

This clonotype was detected many times. What it binds is unknown. Amplification of TCR alpha and beta CDR3 regions from RNA used iRepertoire nested multiplex PCR. Each CDR3 protein gets one entry after TCRdb re-called the multiplex PCR reads with MiXCR. The sample gives approximately 120,000 distinct CDR3 sequences, 25% to 30% of which show up once; around a third is in the top ten. The sequence came from a human donor with low-grade glioma or glioblastoma, undergoing nonglioma brain surgery, or in good health (not recorded which). The sequencing sample was made of glioma tissue, nonneoplastic brain tissue, or PBMCs (not recorded which).

CDR3 nucleotides: TGTGCCAGCAGTGAATGGGACCGCCGGGCTGAAGCTTTCTTT. Its translation is CASSEWDRRAEAFF. The chain employs TRBV25-1 and TRBJ1-1, with a weak D call TRBD1 (5 bases). Trimming shortened V by 1 base and J by 6 bases, and 12 bases separated the two germline ends. This CDR3 spans 14 amino acids. The V gene's germline CDR1 is MGHDK and CDR2 SYGVNS.